This T cell receptor (beta chain) was identified in a study of CD8+CD57+ T cells in acquired aplastic anemia. Whole-study context: Sequencing produced an average of about 9.8 million reads per healthy donor for CD4+ cells.

The germline V gene encodes CDR1 ENHRY and CDR2 SYGVKD. The CDR3 covers 16 residues. According to the study, genomic DNA was the template for TCR beta VDJ and CDR3 profiling. TCRdb reprocessed the reads with MiXCR, giving one entry per CDR3 protein. The data show hundreds of thousands of distinct CDR3 sequences, 55% to 70% seen once. Turning to this clonotype: It may be a read error: a sequence one base away is much more abundant.

This receptor was obtained from a human donor in good health, serving as a control. The sequencing input was sorted CD4+, CD8+, or CD8+CD57+ T cells (not recorded which) from PBMCs. The chain uses TRBV10-3 and TRBJ1-2, with TRBD1 matching 9 bases. CDR3 protein: CTNSPGQGIPNYGYTF. The CDR3 bases are TGTACCAACAGTCCGGGACAGGGAATTCCTAACTATGGCTACACCTTC.